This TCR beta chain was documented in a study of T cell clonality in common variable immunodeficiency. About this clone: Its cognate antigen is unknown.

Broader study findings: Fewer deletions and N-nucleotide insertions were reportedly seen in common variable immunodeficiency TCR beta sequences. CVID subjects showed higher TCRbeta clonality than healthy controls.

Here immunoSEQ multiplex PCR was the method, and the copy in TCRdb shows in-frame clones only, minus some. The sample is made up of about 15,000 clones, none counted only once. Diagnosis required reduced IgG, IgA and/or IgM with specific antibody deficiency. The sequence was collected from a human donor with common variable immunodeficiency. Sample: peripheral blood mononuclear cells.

Partial CDR3 DNA: TGTGCCAGCTCACCACTACCGGGGACAGGGAACTCCTATAATTCACCC. It yields the protein CASSPLPGTGNSYNSP. The whole CDR3 protein reads CASSPLPGTGNSYNSPLHF. The chain has TRBV18 and TRBJ1-6; TRBD1 matches at 9 bases. The read ends 3 residues before the CDR3 terminus; that terminus is restored from the germline J gene. The germline V gene has CDR1 KGHSH and CDR2 LQKENI. V trimming: 1 base; J trimming: 0 bases; junction bases outside the gene matches: 7. The CDR3 length is 19 residues.